The 21 T cell receptor beta chains below were found in one sample sequenced in a study of OX40 agonist ivuxolimab in advanced cancers. Produced via immunoSEQ multiplex PCR; TCRdb's table is partial and in-frame only. The data contain approximately 6,300 clones, over 65% of them seen just once; the ten biggest clones take up under 15%. The source material was CD4+ or CD8+ T cells sorted from blood, sampled in a trial of the OX40 agonist ivuxolimab. The receptors were sampled from an adult with an advanced solid tumor such as melanoma, head and neck, liver or kidney cancer.

V is TRBV2 and J is TRBJ1-2; D may be TRBD1 (5 bases). Germline CDR1 is SNHLY and CDR2 is FYNNEI. The CDR3 is 13 residues long. Trimming removed 7 bases at V and 9 bases at J, with 18 bases between. The CDR3 nucleotides read TGTGCCAGCAATCCCGGGGGGACGACGAGCTACACCTTC. This gives the protein CASNPGGTTSYTF. The variable domain in full, with the rest retrieved from reference TRBV2 and TRBJ1-2, is EPEVTQTPSHQVTQMGQEVILRCVPISNHLYFYWYRQILGQKVEFLVSFYNNEISEKSEIFDDQFSVERPDGSNFTLKIRSTKLEDSAMYFCASNPGGTTSYTFGSGTRLTVV.

This clone occurred a few times. The rearrangement joins TRBV5-5 to TRBJ2-7, with 11 bases matching TRBD1. Germline values: CDR1 SGHKS, CDR2 YYEKEE (reference sequence). V trimming: 2 bases; J trimming: 6 bases; junction bases outside the gene matches: 4. The CDR3 extends over 14 amino acids. This CDR3 is CASSLGTGGLEQYF. The CDR3 DNA reads TGTGCCAGCAGCTTAGGGACAGGGGGTCTCGAGCAGTACTTC.

The chain couples TRBV6-5 to TRBJ2-7; 9 nucleotides align to TRBD2. The germline gives CDR1 MNHEY, CDR2 SVGAGI. V lost 9 bases and J lost 1; bases outside the gene matches: 10. The CDR3 consists of 15 residues. CDR3 in DNA: TGTGCCAGTTCGCTAGTAGCGGGAGAATCCTACGAGCAGTACTTC. Its translation is CASSLVAGESYEQYF.

This rearrangement joins TRBV10-3 to TRBJ2-5; 9 bases are a match to TRBD2. The V segment lost 0 bases and the J segment 5 bases; nucleotides outside the gene matches: 7. Germline V lookup: CDR1 ENHRY, CDR2 SYGVKD. The CDR3 is made up of 16 amino acids. CDR3 nucleotides: TGTGCCATCAGTGAGTCGTCTAGCGGGGTCTTCGAGACCCAGTACTTC. This encodes CAISESSSGVFETQYF.

The chain uses TRBV30 and TRBJ1-2; D is unclear. Germline V lookup: CDR1 GTSNPN, CDR2 SVGIG (reference sequence). The CDR3 extends over 14 amino acids. Trimming removed 1 base from V and 9 bases from J, with 18 bases in between. The CDR3 loop reads CAWSASRTAASYTF. The CDR3 nucleotides read TGTGCCTGGAGTGCTTCCCGGACGGCGGCGAGCTACACCTTC.

The chain employs TRBV15 and TRBJ1-2; maybe TRBD1 (5 bases). Trimming left V 8 bases short and J 3 bases short, with 19 bases between. This CDR3 has 15 residues. The V gene's germline CDR1 is LNHNV and CDR2 YYDKDF (reference sequence). CDR3 bases: TGTGCCACCTGGGGCAGGGAAAAGGACTACTATGGCTACACCTTC. This gives the protein CATWGREKDYYGYTF.

The J gene is TRBJ2-7, the V gene TRBV4-1, with D unresolved. Trimming took off 3 bases at V and 6 bases at J, with 6 bases between the two ends. Germline CDR1 is MGHRA and CDR2 is YSYEKL. CDR3 length: 11 residues. The CDR3 protein is CASSQASEQYF. Written as DNA, the CDR3 is TGCGCCAGCAGCCAGGCGAGCGAGCAGTACTTC.

The chain uses TRBV7-9 and TRBJ2-7; D remains unclear. Germline loops: CDR1 SEHNR, CDR2 FQNEAQ (reference sequence). Trimming pared 10 bases from V and 1 base from J, leaving 11 bases between. The CDR3 loop spans 12 amino acids. The CDR3 region is CATQGPSYEQYF. In DNA, the CDR3 is TGTGCCACCCAAGGACCTTCCTACGAGCAGTACTTC.

The CDR3 region is CASSLERAGREPQHF. DNA for the CDR3: TGTGCCAGCAGCTTAGAGAGGGCAGGGAGGGAGCCCCAGCATTTT. The rearrangement joins TRBV7-2 to TRBJ1-5, with D possibly being TRBD1 (5 bases). Germline values: CDR1 SGHTA, CDR2 FQGNSA. The CDR3 sequence is 15 residues long. V lost 1 base and J lost 8, with 15 bases in between.

V and J are TRBV5-4 and TRBJ2-1; 8 positions match TRBD2. Unmatched junction bases numbered 10, after V lost 9 bases and J lost 2 bases. This CDR3 comprises 15 residues. The germline gives CDR1 SGHNT, CDR2 YYREEE (reference sequence). The CDR3 reads CATIDGTRPYNEQFF. In DNA form, the CDR3 reads TGTGCCACCATTGACGGGACTAGACCCTACAATGAGCAGTTCTTC.

The chain has TRBV9 and TRBJ2-3; 11 bases are shared with TRBD2. Germline trimming cut 7 bases from V and 1 base from J; bases unmatched to any gene: 8. The CDR3 totals 16 residues. Looked up from germline, CDR1 is SGDLS and CDR2 is YYNGEE. CDR3 protein: CASGASGGLGTDTQYF. The CDR3 nucleotides are TGTGCCAGCGGGGCTAGCGGGGGGCTAGGCACAGATACGCAGTATTTT.

The chain uses TRBV10-2 and TRBJ2-5; 7 bases match TRBD2. The J segment lost 4 bases and the V segment lost 6 bases, leaving 11 bases of the junction unmatched. This CDR3 spans 15 amino acids. Germline V gene sequence: CDR1 WSHSY, CDR2 SAAADI. The CDR3 DNA follows: TGCGCCAGCAGAGCGGGACCTATGACTCGAGAGACCCAGTACTTC. Residues: CASRAGPMTRETQYF.

The chain employs TRBV2 and TRBJ2-6, with unresolved D. V gave up 4 bases and J gave up 0 bases, with 10 bases separating them. The CDR3 sequence is 16 residues long. Germline lookup yields CDR1 SNHLY and CDR2 FYNNEI. The CDR3 spells CASSGGRSSGANVLTF. In DNA, the CDR3 is TGTGCCAGCAGTGGAGGACGGAGCTCTGGGGCCAACGTCCTGACTTTC. Full variable domain (rest looked up from reference TRBV2 and TRBJ2-6): EPEVTQTPSHQVTQMGQEVILRCVPISNHLYFYWYRQILGQKVEFLVSFYNNEISEKSEIFDDQFSVERPDGSNFTLKIRSTKLEDSAMYFCASSGGRSSGANVLTFGAGSRLTVL.

The gene calls are TRBV7-9 and TRBJ2-7; TRBD1 is a possible D gene (6 bases). CDR3 length: 15 amino acids. Germline V CDR1 and CDR2: SEHNR, FQNEAQ (reference sequence). The V end was cut by 5 bases, the J end by 2 bases, with 16 bases between. In DNA form, the CDR3 reads TGTGCCAGCAGCCCCATTGGGGGCCCGACCTACGAGCAGTACTTC. Translating gives CASSPIGGPTYEQYF.

The genes are TRBV7-9 and TRBJ2-1; 13 bases are a match to TRBD2. J was trimmed by 4 bases and V by 1 base; bases with no gene match: 10. The germline V gene encodes CDR1 SEHNR and CDR2 FQNEAQ (reference sequence). The CDR3 sequence is 19 residues long. As DNA, the CDR3 is TGTGCCAGCAGCTTAGAACCGGGACTAGCGGGAAATAAGTACAATGAGCAGTTCTTC. Translated, it gives CASSLEPGLAGNKYNEQFF.

The CDR3: CASSIRDREIREQFF. The CDR3 bases are TGTGCCAGCAGCATCCGGGACAGGGAAATCCGTGAGCAGTTCTTC. The chain carries TRBV9 and TRBJ2-1; 9 positions match TRBD1. The CDR3 has 15 amino acids. Germline CDR1 reads SGDLS; CDR2 reads YYNGEE. Trimming took 4 bases from V and 9 from J; bases not matched to a gene: 11.

This clone has just one count. The chain has TRBV12-5 and TRBJ1-2; possibly TRBD1 for D (6 bases). V lost 5 bases and J 7 bases, leaving 23 bases between the germline ends. CDR1 is LGHNT and CDR2 is FRNRAP in the germline V gene. The CDR3 length is 16 residues. The CDR3 sequence is CASGPVVGGRASGYTF. CDR3 bases: TGTGCTAGTGGTCCGGTGGTCGGGGGCAGGGCCTCTGGCTACACCTTC.

The chain is built from TRBV18 and TRBJ2-7, with a weak D call TRBD1 (5 bases). V shed 8 bases and J shed 0 bases, with 11 bases lying between them. This CDR3 has 13 amino acids. Germline CDR1 KGHSH, CDR2 LQKENI. CDR3 coding DNA: TGTGCCAGCCAGGGCGACGCCTCCTACGAGCAGTACTTC. This gives the protein CASQGDASYEQYF.

The rearrangement joins TRBV4-1 to TRBJ2-3, with 11 bases aligning to TRBD1. The CDR3 contains 16 residues. The V segment lost 2 bases and the J segment 5 bases; nucleotides outside the gene matches: 6. CDR1 and CDR2 from the germline V gene are MGHRA and YSYEKL. CDR3 DNA sequence: TGCGCCAGCAGCCAACGTTGGACAGGGGGCGGAGATACGCAGTATTTT. It yields the protein CASSQRWTGGGDTQYF.

The CDR3 region has the DNA TGCGCCAGCAGCCAAGTAGCACTAGCGGAAATCTACAATGAGCAGTTCTTC. Its protein product is CASSQVALAEIYNEQFF. J is TRBJ2-1 and V is TRBV4-1; TRBD2 matches 8 bases. Germline-derived CDR1 and CDR2 are MGHRA and YSYEKL. This CDR3 has 17 residues. V lost 1 base and J lost 3; bases outside the gene matches: 8.

This chain connects TRBV10-3 to TRBJ1-1; D unclear. V was pared by 2 bases and J by 6 bases, with 10 bases between. Germline V gives CDR1 ENHRY, CDR2 SYGVKD. CDR3 length: 13 residues. CDR3 residues: CAISEEGGSEAFF. For the CDR3, the DNA is TGTGCCATCAGTGAGGAGGGAGGGTCTGAAGCTTTCTTT.